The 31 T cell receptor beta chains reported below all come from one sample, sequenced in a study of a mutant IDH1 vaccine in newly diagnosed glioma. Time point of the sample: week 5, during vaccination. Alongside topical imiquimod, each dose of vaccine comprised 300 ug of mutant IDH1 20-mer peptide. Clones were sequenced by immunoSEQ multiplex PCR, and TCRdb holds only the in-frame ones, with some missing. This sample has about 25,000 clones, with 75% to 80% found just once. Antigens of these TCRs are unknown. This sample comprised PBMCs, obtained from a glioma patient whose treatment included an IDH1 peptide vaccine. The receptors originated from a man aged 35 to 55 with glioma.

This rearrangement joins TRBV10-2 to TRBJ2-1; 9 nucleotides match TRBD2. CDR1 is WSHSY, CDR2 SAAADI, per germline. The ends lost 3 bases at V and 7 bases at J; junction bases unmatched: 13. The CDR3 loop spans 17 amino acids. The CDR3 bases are TGCGCCAGCAGTGACAGGGCGGGAGGGCCGGGGAGTAATGAGCAGTTCTTC. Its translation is CASSDRAGGPGSNEQFF.

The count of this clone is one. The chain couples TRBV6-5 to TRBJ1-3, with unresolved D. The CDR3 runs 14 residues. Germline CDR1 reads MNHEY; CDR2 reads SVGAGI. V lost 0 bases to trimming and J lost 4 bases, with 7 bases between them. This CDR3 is CASSYSARGNTIYF. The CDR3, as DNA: TGTGCCAGCAGTTACTCGGCACGCGGAAACACCATATATTTT.

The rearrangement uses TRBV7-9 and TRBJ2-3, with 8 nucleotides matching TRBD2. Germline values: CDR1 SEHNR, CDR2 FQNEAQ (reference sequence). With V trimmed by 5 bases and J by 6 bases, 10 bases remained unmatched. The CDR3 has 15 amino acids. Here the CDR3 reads CASSPRGGEQDTQYF. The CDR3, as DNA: TGTGCCAGCAGCCCCCGGGGGGGGGAACAGGATACGCAGTATTTT.

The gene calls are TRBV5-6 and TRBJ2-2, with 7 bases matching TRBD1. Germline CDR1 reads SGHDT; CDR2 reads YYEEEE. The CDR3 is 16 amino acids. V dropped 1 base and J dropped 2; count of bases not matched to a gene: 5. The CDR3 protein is CASSLMRGLNTGELFF. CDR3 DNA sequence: TGTGCCAGCAGCTTGATGAGGGGGCTAAACACCGGGGAGCTGTTTTTT.

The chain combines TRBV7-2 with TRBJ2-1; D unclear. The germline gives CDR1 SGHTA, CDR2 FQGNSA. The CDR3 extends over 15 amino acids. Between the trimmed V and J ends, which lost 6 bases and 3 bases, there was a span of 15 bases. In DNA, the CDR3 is TGTGCCAGCAGTCCTGGCCAGCTCCTCTACAATGAGCAGTTCTTC. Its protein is CASSPGQLLYNEQFF. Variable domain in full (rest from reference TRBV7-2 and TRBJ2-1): GAGVSQSPSNKVTEKGKDVELRCDPISGHTALYWYRQSLGQGLEFLIYFQGNSAPDKSGLPSDRFSAERTGGSVSTLTIQRTQQEDSAVYLCASSPGQLLYNEQFFGPGTRLTVL.

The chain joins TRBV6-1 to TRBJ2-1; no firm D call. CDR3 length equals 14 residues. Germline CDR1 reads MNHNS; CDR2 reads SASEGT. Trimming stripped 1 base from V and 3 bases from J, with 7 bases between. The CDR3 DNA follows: TGTGCCAGCAGTGAAGAACTCGTCTACAATGAGCAGTTCTTC. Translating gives CASSEELVYNEQFF.

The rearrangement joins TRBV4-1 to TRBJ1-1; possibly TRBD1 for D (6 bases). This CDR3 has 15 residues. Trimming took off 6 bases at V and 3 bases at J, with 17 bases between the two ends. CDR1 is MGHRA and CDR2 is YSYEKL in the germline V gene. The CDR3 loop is CASRSFGGAYTEAFF. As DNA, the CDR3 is TGCGCCAGCAGGAGCTTCGGGGGGGCGTACACTGAAGCTTTCTTT.

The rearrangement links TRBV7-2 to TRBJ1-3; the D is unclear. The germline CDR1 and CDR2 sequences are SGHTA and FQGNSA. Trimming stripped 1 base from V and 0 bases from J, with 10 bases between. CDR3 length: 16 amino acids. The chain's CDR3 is CASSLGAGRSGNTIYF. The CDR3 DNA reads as TGTGCCAGCAGCTTAGGGGCAGGCCGCTCTGGAAACACCATATATTTT.

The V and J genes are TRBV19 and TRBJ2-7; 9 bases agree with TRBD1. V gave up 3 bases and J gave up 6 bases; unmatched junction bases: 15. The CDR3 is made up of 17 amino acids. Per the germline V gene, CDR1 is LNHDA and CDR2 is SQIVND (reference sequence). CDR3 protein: CASSINPGQGSLGEQYF. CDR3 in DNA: TGTGCCAGTAGTATCAATCCCGGACAGGGGAGTCTTGGCGAGCAGTACTTC. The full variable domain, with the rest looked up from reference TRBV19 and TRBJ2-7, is DGGITQSPKYLFRKEGQNVTLSCEQNLNHDAMYWYRQDPGQGLRLIYYSQIVNDFQKGDIAEGYSVSREKKESFPLTVTSAQKNPTAFYLCASSINPGQGSLGEQYFGPGTRLTVT.

The CDR3 loop is CASSQDGRRAEAFF. As DNA, the CDR3 is TGCGCCAGCAGCCAAGATGGTCGGCGGGCTGAAGCTTTCTTT. The chain has TRBV4-3 and TRBJ1-1; unclear D gene. CDR1 is LGHNA, CDR2 YSLEER, per germline. CDR3 length equals 14 residues. V dropped 0 bases and J dropped 6 bases, with 11 bases sitting between them.

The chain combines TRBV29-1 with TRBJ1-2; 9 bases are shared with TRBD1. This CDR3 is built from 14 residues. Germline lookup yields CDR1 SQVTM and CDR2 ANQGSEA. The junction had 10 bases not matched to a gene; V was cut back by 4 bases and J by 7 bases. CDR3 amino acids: CSVAQDRGGSGYTF. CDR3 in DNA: TGCAGCGTTGCCCAAGACAGGGGGGGAAGTGGCTACACCTTC.

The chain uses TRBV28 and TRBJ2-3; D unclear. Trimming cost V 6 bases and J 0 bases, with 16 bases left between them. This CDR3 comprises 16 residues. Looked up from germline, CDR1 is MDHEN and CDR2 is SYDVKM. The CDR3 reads CASRPGYGYSTDTQYF. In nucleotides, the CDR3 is TGTGCCAGCAGACCCGGGTACGGTTATAGCACAGATACGCAGTATTTT.

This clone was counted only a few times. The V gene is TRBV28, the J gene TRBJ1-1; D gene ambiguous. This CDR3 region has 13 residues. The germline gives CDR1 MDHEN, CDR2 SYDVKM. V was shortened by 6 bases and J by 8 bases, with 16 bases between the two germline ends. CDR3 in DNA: TGTGCCAGCAGATCCCCCCTCCCACAGGAAGCTTTCTTT. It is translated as CASRSPLPQEAFF. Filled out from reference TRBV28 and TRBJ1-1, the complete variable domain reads DVKVTQSSRYLVKRTGEKVFLECVQDMDHENMFWYRQDPGLGLRLIYFSYDVKMKEKGDIPEGYSVSREKKERFSLILESASTNQTSMYLCASRSPLPQEAFFGQGTRLTVV.

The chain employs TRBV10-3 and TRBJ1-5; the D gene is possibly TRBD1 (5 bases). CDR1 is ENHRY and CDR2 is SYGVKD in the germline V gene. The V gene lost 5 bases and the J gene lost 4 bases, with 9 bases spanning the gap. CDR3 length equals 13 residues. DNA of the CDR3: TGTGCCATCAGTACAGGAGTGAATCAGCCCCAGCATTTT. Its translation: CAISTGVNQPQHF.

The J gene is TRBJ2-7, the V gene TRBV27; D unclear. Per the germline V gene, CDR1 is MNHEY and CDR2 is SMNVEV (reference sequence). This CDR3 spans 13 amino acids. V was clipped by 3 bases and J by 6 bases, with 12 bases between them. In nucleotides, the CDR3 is TGTGCCAGCAGTTTCCACCCCTCGGCCGAGCAGTACTTC. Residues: CASSFHPSAEQYF.

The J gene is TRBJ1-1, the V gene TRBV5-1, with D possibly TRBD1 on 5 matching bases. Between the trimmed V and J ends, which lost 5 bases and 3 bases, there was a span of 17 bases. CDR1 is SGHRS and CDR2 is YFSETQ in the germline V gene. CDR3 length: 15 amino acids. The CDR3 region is CASSLSGRGDTEAFF. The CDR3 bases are TGCGCCAGCAGTCTTTCAGGGCGGGGCGACACTGAAGCTTTCTTT.

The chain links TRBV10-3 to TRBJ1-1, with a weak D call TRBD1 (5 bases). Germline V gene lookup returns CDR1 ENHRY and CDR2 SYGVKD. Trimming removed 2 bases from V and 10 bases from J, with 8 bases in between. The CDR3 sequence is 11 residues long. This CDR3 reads CAISERTGAFF. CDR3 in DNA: TGTGCCATCAGTGAGAGAACAGGAGCTTTCTTT.

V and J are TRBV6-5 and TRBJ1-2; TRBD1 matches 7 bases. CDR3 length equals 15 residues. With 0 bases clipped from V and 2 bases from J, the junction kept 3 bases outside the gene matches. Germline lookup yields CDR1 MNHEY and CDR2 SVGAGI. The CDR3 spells CASSYSRQGNYGYTF. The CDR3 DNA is TGTGCCAGCAGTTACTCAAGACAGGGAAACTATGGCTACACCTTC.

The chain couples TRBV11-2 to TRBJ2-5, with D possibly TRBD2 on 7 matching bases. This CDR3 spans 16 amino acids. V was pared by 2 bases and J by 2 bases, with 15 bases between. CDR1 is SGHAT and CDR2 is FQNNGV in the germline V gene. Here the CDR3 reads CASSLRGAFAQETQYF. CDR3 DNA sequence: TGTGCCAGCAGCTTACGGGGGGCCTTCGCTCAAGAGACCCAGTACTTC.

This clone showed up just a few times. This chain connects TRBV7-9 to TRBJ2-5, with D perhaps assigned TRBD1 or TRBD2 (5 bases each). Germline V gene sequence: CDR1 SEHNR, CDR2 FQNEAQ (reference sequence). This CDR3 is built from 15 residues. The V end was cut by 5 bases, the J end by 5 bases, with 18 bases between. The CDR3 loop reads CASSHYQGTAETQYF. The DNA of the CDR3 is TGTGCCAGCAGCCACTATCAAGGGACGGCGGAGACCCAGTACTTC.

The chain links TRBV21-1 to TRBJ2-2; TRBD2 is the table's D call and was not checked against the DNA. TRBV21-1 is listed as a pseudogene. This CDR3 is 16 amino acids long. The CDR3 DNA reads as TGTGCCAGCAGCAAAGCGGGGGGAGTGAACACCGGGGAGCTGTTTTTT. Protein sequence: CASSKAGGVNTGELFF.

The CDR3 protein is CASSQDRDGNTIYF. Written as DNA, the CDR3 is TGTGCCAGCAGCCAAGACAGGGATGGAAACACCATATATTTT. The rearrangement links TRBV11-2 to TRBJ1-3; 7 nucleotides agree with TRBD1. This CDR3 region has 14 residues. Trimming at V came to 5 bases and at J to 3 bases, leaving 4 bases not matched to a gene. Per the germline V gene, CDR1 is SGHAT and CDR2 is FQNNGV.

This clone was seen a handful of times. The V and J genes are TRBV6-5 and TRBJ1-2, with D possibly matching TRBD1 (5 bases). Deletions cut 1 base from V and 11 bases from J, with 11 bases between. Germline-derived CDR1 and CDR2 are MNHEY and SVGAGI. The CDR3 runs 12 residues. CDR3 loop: CASSYLQGEYTF. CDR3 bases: TGTGCCAGCAGTTACTTGCAGGGTGAATACACCTTC.

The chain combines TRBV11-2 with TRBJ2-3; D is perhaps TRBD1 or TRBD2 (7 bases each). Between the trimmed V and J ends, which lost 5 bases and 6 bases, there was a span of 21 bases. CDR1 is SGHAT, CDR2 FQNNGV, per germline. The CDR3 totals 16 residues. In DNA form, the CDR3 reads TGTGCCAGCAGCCATCTTCAGGGGGGGATAGGCGATACGCAGTATTTT. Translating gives CASSHLQGGIGDTQYF.

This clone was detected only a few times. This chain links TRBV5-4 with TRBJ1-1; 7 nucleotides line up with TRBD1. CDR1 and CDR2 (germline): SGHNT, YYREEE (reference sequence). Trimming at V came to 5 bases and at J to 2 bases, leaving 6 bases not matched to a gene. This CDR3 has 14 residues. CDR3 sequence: CASRPTGPNTEAFF. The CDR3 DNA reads TGTGCCAGCAGGCCGACAGGGCCTAACACTGAAGCTTTCTTT.

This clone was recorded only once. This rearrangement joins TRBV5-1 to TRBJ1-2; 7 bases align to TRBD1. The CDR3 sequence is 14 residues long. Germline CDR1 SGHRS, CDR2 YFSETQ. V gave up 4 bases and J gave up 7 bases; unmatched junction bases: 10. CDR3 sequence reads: CASSVRQGGGGYTF. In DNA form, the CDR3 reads TGCGCCAGCAGCGTGCGACAGGGCGGCGGTGGCTACACCTTC.

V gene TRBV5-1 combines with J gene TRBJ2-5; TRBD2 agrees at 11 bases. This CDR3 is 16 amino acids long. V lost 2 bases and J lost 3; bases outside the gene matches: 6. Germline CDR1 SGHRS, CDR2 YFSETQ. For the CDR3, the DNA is TGCGCCAGCAGCTTTCCCGGGACTAGCGGTGAAGAGACCCAGTACTTC. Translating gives CASSFPGTSGEETQYF.

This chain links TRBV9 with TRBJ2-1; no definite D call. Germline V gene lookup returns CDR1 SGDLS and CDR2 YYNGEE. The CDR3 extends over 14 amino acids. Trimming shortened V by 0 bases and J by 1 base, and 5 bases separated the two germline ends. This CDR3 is CASSVGNSYNEQFF. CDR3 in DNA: TGTGCCAGCAGCGTAGGCAATTCCTACAATGAGCAGTTCTTC.

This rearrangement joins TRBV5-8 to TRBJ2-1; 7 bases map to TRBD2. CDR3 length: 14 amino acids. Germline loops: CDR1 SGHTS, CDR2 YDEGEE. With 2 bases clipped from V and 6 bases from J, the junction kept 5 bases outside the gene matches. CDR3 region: CASSLRLAINEQFF. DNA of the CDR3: TGTGCCAGCAGCTTACGACTAGCAATCAATGAGCAGTTCTTC.

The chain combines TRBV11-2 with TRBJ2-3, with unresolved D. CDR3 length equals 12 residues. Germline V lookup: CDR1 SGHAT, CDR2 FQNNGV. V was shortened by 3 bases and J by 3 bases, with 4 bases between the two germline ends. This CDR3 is CASSFLTDTQYF. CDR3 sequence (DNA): TGTGCCAGCAGCTTTTTGACAGATACGCAGTATTTT.

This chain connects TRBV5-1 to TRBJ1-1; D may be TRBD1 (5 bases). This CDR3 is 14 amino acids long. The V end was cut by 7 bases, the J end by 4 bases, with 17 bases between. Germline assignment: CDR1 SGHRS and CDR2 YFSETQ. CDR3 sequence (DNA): TGCGCCAGCGGGAGGACGGGGGTCGGCACTGAAGCTTTCTTT. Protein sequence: CASGRTGVGTEAFF.